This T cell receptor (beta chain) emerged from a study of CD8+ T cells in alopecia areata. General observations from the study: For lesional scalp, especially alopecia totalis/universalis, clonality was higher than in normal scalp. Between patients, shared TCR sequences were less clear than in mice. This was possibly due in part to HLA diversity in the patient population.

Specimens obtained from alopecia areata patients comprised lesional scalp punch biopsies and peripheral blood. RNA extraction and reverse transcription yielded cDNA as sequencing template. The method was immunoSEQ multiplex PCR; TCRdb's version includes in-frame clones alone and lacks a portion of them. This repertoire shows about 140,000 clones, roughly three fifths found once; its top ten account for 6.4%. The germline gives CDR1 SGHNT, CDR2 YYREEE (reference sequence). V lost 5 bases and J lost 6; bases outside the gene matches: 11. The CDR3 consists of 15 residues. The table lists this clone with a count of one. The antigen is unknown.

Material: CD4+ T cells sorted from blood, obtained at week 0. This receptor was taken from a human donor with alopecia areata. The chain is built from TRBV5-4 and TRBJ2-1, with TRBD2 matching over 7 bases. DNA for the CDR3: TGTGCCAGCAGACTGCCTGGACTAGGAGGCAATGAGCAGTTCTTC. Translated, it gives CASRLPGLGGNEQFF.